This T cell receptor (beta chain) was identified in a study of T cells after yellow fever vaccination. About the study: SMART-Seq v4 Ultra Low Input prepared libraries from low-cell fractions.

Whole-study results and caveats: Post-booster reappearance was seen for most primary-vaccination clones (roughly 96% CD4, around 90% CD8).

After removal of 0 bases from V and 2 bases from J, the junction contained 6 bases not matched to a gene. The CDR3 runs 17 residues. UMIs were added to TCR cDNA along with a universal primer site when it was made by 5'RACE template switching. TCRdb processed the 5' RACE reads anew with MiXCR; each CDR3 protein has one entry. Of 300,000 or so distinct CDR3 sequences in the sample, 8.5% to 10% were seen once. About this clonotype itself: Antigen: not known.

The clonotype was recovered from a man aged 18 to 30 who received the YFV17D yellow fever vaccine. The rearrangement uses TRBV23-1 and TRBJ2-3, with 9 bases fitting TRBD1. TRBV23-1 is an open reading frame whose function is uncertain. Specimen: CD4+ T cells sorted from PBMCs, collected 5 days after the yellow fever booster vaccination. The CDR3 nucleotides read TGCGCCAGCAGTCAATCCCGGGACAGGGAATCCACAGATACGCAGTATTTT. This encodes CASSQSRDRESTDTQYF.